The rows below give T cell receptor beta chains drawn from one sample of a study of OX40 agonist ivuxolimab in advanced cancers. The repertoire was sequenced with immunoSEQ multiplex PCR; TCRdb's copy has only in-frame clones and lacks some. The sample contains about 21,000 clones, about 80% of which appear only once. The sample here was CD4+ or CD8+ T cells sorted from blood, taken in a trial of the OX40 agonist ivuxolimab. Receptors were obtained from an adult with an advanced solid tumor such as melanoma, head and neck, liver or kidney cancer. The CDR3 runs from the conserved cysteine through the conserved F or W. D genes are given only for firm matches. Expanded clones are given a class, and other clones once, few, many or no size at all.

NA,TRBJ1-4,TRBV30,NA,TGTGCCTGGAGCGAGACGGGAGGAAGAGGGACTAATGAAAAACTGTTTTTT,CAWSETGGRGTNEKLFF
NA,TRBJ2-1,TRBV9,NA,TGTGCCAGCTCCATAGGGCAGACCAATGAGCAGTTCTTC,CASSIGQTNEQFF
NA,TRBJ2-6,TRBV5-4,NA,TGTGCCAGCAGTGCTAGGGTCTCTGGGGCCAACGTCCTGACTTTC,CASSARVSGANVLTF
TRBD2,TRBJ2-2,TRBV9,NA,TGTGCCAGCAGCGTCGGGACTAGCGAGAACACCGGGGAGCTGTTTTTT,CASSVGTSENTGELFF
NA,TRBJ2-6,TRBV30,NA,TGTGCCTGGGAGCTGACCTCTGGGGCCAACGTCCTGACTTTC,CAWELTSGANVLTF
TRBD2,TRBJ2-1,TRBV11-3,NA,TGTGCCAGCAGCTTTGGGAGCGGGACCTACAATGAGCAGTTCTTC,CASSFGSGTYNEQFF
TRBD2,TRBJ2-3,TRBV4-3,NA,TGCGCCAGCAGCTATACTAGCGCAAGCACAGATACGCAGTATTTT,CASSYTSASTDTQYF
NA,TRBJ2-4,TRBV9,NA,TGTGCCAGCAGCGTAAGGGGGGATGATGGAGCCAAAAACATTCAGTACTTC,CASSVRGDDGAKNIQYF
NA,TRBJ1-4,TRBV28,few,TGTGCCAGCAGATTGGGGGAGGTTACCGAAAAACTGTTTTTT,CASRLGEVTEKLFF
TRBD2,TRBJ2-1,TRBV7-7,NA,TGTGCCAGCAGCCCCGTCCTAGCGGGAGCCTACAATGAGCAGTTCTTC,CASSPVLAGAYNEQFF
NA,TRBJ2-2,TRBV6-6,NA,TGTGCCAGCAGTTACCGGGGAACGAACACCGGGGAGCTGTTTTTT,CASSYRGTNTGELFF
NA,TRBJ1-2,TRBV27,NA,TGTGCCAGCAGTTTAACGGGAAACTATGGCTACACCTTC,CASSLTGNYGYTF
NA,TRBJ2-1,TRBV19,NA,TGTGCCAGTACTTATATGTGGGAAGGGGGTGAGCAGTTCTTC,CASTYMWEGGEQFF
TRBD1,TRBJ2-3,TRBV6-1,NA,TGTGCCAGCAGTGAAAGAGGGGACAGAGTGTTGGATACGCAGTATTTT,CASSERGDRVLDTQYF
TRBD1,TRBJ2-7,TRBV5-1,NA,TGCGCCAGCAGCTTGGAAGGGACAGGGTGGGACGAGCAGTACTTC,CASSLEGTGWDEQYF
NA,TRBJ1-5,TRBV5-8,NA,TGTGCCAGCAGTTACGGGGGGGGTAGCAATCAGCCCCAGCATTTT,CASSYGGGSNQPQHF
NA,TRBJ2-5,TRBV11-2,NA,TGTGCCAGCAGCTTCTCAGATCAAGAGACCCAGTACTTC,CASSFSDQETQYF
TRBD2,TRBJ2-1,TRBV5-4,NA,TGTGCCAGCAGCGTCGGACTAGCGGGAAATGAGCAGTTCTTC,CASSVGLAGNEQFF
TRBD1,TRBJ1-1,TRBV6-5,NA,TGTGCCAGCAAACAGGGGGGTCCGGCGGACACTGAAGCTTTCTTT,CASKQGGPADTEAFF
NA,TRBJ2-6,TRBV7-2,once,TGTGCCAGCAGCTTAGATGCAAACTGGGGGAGTGGGGCCAACGTCCTGACTTTC,CASSLDANWGSGANVLTF
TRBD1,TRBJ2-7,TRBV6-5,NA,TGTGCCAGCAGTTACTACGGACAGGGGGTTGGCGAGCAGTACTTC,CASSYYGQGVGEQYF
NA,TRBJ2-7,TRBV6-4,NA,TGTGCCAGCATCGGAACGGCAGTGTGTGGGTACGAGCAGTACTTC,CASIGTAVCGYEQYF
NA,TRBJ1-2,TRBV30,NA,TGTGCCTGGAGTAAAAGTATCTATGGCTACACCTTC,CAWSKSIYGYTF
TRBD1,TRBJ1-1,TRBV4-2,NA,TGTGCCAGCAGCCACTGGACAGGGGGCATGAACACTGAAGCTTTCTTT,CASSHWTGGMNTEAFF
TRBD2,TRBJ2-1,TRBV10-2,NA,TGCGCCAGCAGTACACTAGCGGGAGGGCAGGAGGGTGAGCAGTTCTTC,CASSTLAGGQEGEQFF
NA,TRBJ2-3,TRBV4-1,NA,TGCGCCAGCAGCCAAGTGGGTTCCGGGGTTACGCAGTATTTT,CASSQVGSGVTQYF
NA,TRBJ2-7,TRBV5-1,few,TGCGCCAGCAGCTCAGGACACGTAGGCTACGAGCAGTACTTC,CASSSGHVGYEQYF
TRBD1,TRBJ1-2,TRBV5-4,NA,TGTGCCAGCAGCTCCCCAGACAGGGTGATGTGGAGCTACACCTTC,CASSSPDRVMWSYTF
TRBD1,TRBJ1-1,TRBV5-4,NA,TGTGCCAGCAGCTTGGAACAGGGGGGAGGTGAAGCTTTCTTT,CASSLEQGGGEAFF
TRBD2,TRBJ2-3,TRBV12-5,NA,TGTGCTAGTGGTTTGACGTCGGGGGGGGCCGGAGATACGCAGTATTTT,CASGLTSGGAGDTQYF
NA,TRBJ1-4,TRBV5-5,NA,TGTGCCAGCAGCTTGCATTTATGGAAGGCCGAGGGAAAACTGTTTTTT,CASSLHLWKAEGKLFF
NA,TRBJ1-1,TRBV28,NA,TGTGCCAGCAACCTGGGGCTGGGAGTGACTGAAGCTTTCTTT,CASNLGLGVTEAFF
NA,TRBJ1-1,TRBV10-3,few,TGTGCCGCCGCCCGGACCGATAACACTGAAGCTTTCTTT,CAAARTDNTEAFF
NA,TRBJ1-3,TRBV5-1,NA,TGCGCCACCTCGACCGGGACTAATGGAAACACCATATATTTT,CATSTGTNGNTIYF
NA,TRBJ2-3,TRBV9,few,TGTGCCAGCAGCGTAGTCGGTTTGTCCACAGATACGCAGTATTTT,CASSVVGLSTDTQYF
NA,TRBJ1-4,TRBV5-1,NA,TGCGCCAGCTCCCCCAGCAACAATGAAAAACTGTTTTTT,CASSPSNNEKLFF
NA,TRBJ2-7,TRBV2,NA,TGTGCCAGCGGTAGCGGCGGCGAGGTCGAGCAGTACTTC,CASGSGGEVEQYF
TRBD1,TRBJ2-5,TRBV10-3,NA,TGTGCCATCAGGGGACAGGGTGTAGAGACCCAGTACTTC,CAIRGQGVETQYF
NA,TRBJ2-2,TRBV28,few,TGTGCGGGACGGGGACTCTTGGGCACCGGGGAGCTGTTTTTT,CAGRGLLGTGELFF
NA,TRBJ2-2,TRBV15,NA,TGTGCCACCAGCAGAGATTTTAGAGACACCGGGGAGCTGTTTTTT,CATSRDFRDTGELFF
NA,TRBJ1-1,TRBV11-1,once,TGTGCCAGCAGCTTAAGCCCGGGCAGGGGCACTGAAGCTTTCTTT,CASSLSPGRGTEAFF
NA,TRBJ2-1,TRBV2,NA,TGTGCCAGCAGTGAAGAGCGGCGAAAGCAGTTCTTC,CASSEERRKQFF
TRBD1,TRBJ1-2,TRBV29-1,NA,TGCAGCGTTGGGGACAGCTACTATGGCTACACCTTC,CSVGDSYYGYTF
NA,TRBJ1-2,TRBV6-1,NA,TGTGCCAGCAGTGAAGACCAGACAGTCGGCTACACCTTC,CASSEDQTVGYTF
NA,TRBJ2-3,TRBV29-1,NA,TGCAGCGTTGAAAGTTGGCAAGATATCACAGATACGCAGTATTTT,CSVESWQDITDTQYF
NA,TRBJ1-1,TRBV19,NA,TGTGCCAGTAAGAACTTCAAGCCTTTCGGGCACATGAACACTGAAGCTTTCTTT,CASKNFKPFGHMNTEAFF
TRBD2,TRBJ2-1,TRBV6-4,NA,TGTGCCAGCAGTGACTCCTTTAGCGGGAGTGATGAGCAGTTCTTC,CASSDSFSGSDEQFF
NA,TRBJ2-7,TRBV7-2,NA,TGTGCCAGCAGCACTCGGACGGGCTACGAGCAGTACTTC,CASSTRTGYEQYF
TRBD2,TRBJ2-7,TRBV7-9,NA,TGTGCCAGCAGCCACCCGGGACTAGGGACCTACGAGCAGTACTTC,CASSHPGLGTYEQYF
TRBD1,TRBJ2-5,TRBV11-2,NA,TGTGCCAGCAGCAGCGGGACAGGGTTTTGGGAGACCCAGTACTTC,CASSSGTGFWETQYF
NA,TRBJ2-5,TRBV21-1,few,TGTGCCAGCAGCCCTCGGGACGTCGAGGAGACCCAGTACTTC,CASSPRDVEETQYF
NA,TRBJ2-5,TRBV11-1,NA,TGTGCCAGCAGCTTAGCGGGGGTGGGCGTACAAGAGACCCAGTACTTC,CASSLAGVGVQETQYF
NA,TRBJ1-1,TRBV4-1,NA,TGCGCCAGCAGCCAAGAGAACGGGAATAAAGCTTTCTTT,CASSQENGNKAFF
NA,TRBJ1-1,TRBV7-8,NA,TGTGCCAGCAGCTTAGGGTGGCGGCGGCGAAACACTGAAGCTTTCTTT,CASSLGWRRRNTEAFF
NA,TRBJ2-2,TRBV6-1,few,TGTGCCAGCAGTGTAACTGAGACCGGGGAGCTGTTTTTT,CASSVTETGELFF
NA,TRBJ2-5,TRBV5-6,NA,TGTGCCAGCAGCTTGGGGGGGAGTCCCGCGGAGACCCAGTACTTC,CASSLGGSPAETQYF
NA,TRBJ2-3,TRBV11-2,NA,TGTGCCAGCAGTCTAAGTAGGGGCCGCGTCCGGGGAGATACGCAGTATTTT,CASSLSRGRVRGDTQYF
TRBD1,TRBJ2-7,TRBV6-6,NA,TGTGCCAGCAAGGGGGCGCGAGGCGAGCAGTACTTC,CASKGARGEQYF
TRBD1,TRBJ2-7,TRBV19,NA,TGTGCCAGTACTCCCGGGACAGGGTGGTCCGAGCAGTACTTC,CASTPGTGWSEQYF